This T cell receptor (beta chain) was obtained from a study of radiotherapy plus CTLA-4 blockade in lung cancer. For the study at large: An objective response was seen in 18% of patients, and disease control in 30% to 35%.

Lung cancer patients with chemo-refractory metastatic non-small-cell disease were given focal radiation plus CTLA-4 blockade with ipilimumab. The method was immunoSEQ multiplex PCR; TCRdb's version includes in-frame clones alone and lacks a portion of them. Among over 75,000 clones listed, around four fifths were seen once. The clonotype comes from a human donor with non-small cell lung cancer who had stable disease on radiotherapy plus ipilimumab. The sample was peripheral blood, taken from a patient treated with radiotherapy plus ipilimumab.

The CDR3 protein is CASEVAGINEQFF. The CDR3 nucleotides read TGTGCCAGCGAGGTAGCGGGGATAAATGAGCAGTTCTTC. The chain recombines TRBV6-6 with TRBJ2-1; 8 bases match TRBD2. V trimming: 8 bases; J trimming: 7 bases; junction bases outside the gene matches: 7. The CDR3 runs to 13 residues. The germline V gene encodes CDR1 MNHNY and CDR2 SVGAGI (reference sequence).